A selection of T cell receptor beta chains follows, all from one sample in a study of shared clonotypes between healthy human individuals. Assay: immunoSEQ multiplex PCR; the TCRdb copy retains only in-frame clones and omits some. The profile shows about half a million clones, less than 85% of them singletons. The sequencing sample was made of PBMCs. The receptor set was obtained from a woman aged 40 to 50 in good health. Some clones in this sample may be carry-over from other donors' samples. Both conserved end residues are part of each CDR3. D genes are given only for firm matches. Rows give clone size only sometimes, using once, few, many, or a class for an expanded clone.

V gene: TRBV9
clone size: few
D gene: .
J gene: TRBJ2-1
CDR3 DNA: TGTGCCAGCAGCACATATGAGGGACGGACGGAGCAGTTCTTC
CDR3 protein: CASSTYEGRTEQFF

V gene: TRBV4-3
clone size: .
D gene: .
J gene: TRBJ2-6
CDR3 DNA: TGCGCCAGCAGCGCCTCTCGCGTCCTGACTTTC
CDR3 protein: CASSASRVLTF

V gene: TRBV13
clone size: .
D gene: .
J gene: TRBJ2-2
CDR3 DNA: TGTGCCAGCAGTAGGGCCCGGGGCTCCGGGGAGCTGTTTTTT
CDR3 protein: CASSRARGSGELFF

V gene: TRBV6-1
clone size: .
D gene: .
J gene: TRBJ1-4
CDR3 DNA: TGTGCCAGCAGTGAAGGGGCGCGATACAGGGAACTGTTTTTT
CDR3 protein: CASSEGARYRELFF

V gene: TRBV7-6
clone size: .
D gene: .
J gene: TRBJ2-7
CDR3 DNA: TGTGCCAGCAGCTTAGAACGGGGCGACGAGCAGTACTTC
CDR3 protein: CASSLERGDEQYF

V gene: TRBV19
clone size: .
D gene: .
J gene: TRBJ2-3
CDR3 DNA: TGTGCCAGTAGAGGAAGACTAGTCGGCACAGATACGCAGTATTTT
CDR3 protein: CASRGRLVGTDTQYF

V gene: TRBV10-3
clone size: once
D gene: TRBD1
J gene: TRBJ2-2
CDR3 DNA: TGTGCCATCTTTGGGGCCTACAGGGGAAACACCGGGGAGCTGTTTTTT
CDR3 protein: CAIFGAYRGNTGELFF

V gene: TRBV2
clone size: .
D gene: TRBD1
J gene: TRBJ2-1
CDR3 DNA: TGTGCCAGCACCTCCGGGACAGGGGCGTACAATGAGCAGTTCTTC
CDR3 protein: CASTSGTGAYNEQFF

V gene: TRBV30
clone size: .
D gene: TRBD1
J gene: TRBJ1-4
CDR3 DNA: TGTGCCTGGGGAACAGGGGGGAGTGGGAAACTGTTTTTT
CDR3 protein: CAWGTGGSGKLFF

V gene: TRBV5-4
clone size: many
D gene: TRBD2
J gene: TRBJ2-3
CDR3 DNA: TGTGCCAGCAGCTCGGGACTAGCGGGGATCACAGATACGCAGTATTTT
CDR3 protein: CASSSGLAGITDTQYF

V gene: TRBV21-1
clone size: .
D gene: .
J gene: TRBJ2-7
CDR3 DNA: TGTGCCAGCAGACCCGTCCCGGACGTCCGGCGCCCCTACGAGCAGTACTTC
CDR3 protein: CASRPVPDVRRPYEQYF

V gene: TRBV11-2
clone size: .
D gene: TRBD2
J gene: TRBJ2-7
CDR3 DNA: TGTGCCAGCAGCTTAGCGGGGGGGGCCCACGAGCAGTACTTC
CDR3 protein: CASSLAGGAHEQYF

V gene: TRBV19
clone size: once
D gene: TRBD2
J gene: TRBJ2-3
CDR3 DNA: TGTGCCAGTAGAACTAGCGGGGGAGGTTTCGCAGATACGCAGTATTTT
CDR3 protein: CASRTSGGGFADTQYF

V gene: TRBV5-1
clone size: .
D gene: TRBD2
J gene: TRBJ2-5
CDR3 DNA: TGCGCCAGCAGCTTGTACGGGGGGCAAGAGACCCAGTACTTC
CDR3 protein: CASSLYGGQETQYF

V gene: TRBV2
clone size: .
D gene: TRBD2
J gene: TRBJ2-1
CDR3 DNA: TGTGCCAGCAGTGAGGGACTAGCGGACTACAATGAGCAGTTCTTC
CDR3 protein: CASSEGLADYNEQFF

V gene: TRBV13
clone size: .
D gene: .
J gene: TRBJ2-5
CDR3 DNA: TGTGCCAGCAACTCGGGACACACAACAGAGACCCAGTACTTC
CDR3 protein: CASNSGHTTETQYF

V gene: TRBV19
clone size: few
D gene: .
J gene: TRBJ1-1
CDR3 DNA: TGTGCCAGTAGGTCAACAGGCGCTGAAGCTTTCTTT
CDR3 protein: CASRSTGAEAFF

V gene: TRBV30
clone size: .
D gene: TRBD1
J gene: TRBJ1-1
CDR3 DNA: TGTGCCTGGACTCCGGGACAGGGGTTCACTGAAGCTTTCTTT
CDR3 protein: CAWTPGQGFTEAFF